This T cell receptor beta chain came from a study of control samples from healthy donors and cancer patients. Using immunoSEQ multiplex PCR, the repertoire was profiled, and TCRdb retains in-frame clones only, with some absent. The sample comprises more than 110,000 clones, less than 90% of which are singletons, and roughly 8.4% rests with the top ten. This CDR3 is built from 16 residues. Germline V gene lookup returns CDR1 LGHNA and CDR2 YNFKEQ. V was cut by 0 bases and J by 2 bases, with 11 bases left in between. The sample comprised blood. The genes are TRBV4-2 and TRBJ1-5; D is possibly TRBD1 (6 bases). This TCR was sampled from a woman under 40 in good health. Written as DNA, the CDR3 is TGTGCCAGCAGCCAAGATAGGTGGACAGGCAATCAGCCCCAGCATTTT. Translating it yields CASSQDRWTGNQPQHF.